The TCR beta chain under discussion was sequenced for a study of blood T cell repertoires in COVID-19. On the study more broadly: COVID-19 samples collected from the United States, Italy and Spain covered acute and convalescent phases.

This CDR3 is built from 14 residues. V lost 4 bases to trimming and J lost 4 bases; unmatched junction nucleotides: 7. From germline, CDR1 is SGHRS and CDR2 YFSETQ. How the authors handled the data: Amplified reference gene primers provided the basis for estimating nucleated cell counts. Method: immunoSEQ multiplex PCR; TCRdb's copy keeps in-frame clones and lacks some. V and J calls plus clone size are reproduced from that table; the DNA served to infer D and trimming. The repertoire consists of roughly 63,000 clones, with roughly 85% occurring once and the leading ten covering about 31%. There are a few counts of this clone.

The chain couples TRBV5-1 to TRBJ1-1, with TRBD1 matching 7 bases. The sequence derives from a human donor in a cohort sampled during active COVID-19. The sequenced material came from peripheral blood. The CDR3 DNA follows: TGCGCCAGCAGCCCTATAGGGGGCCCCACTGAAGCTTTCTTT. The encoded protein is CASSPIGGPTEAFF.